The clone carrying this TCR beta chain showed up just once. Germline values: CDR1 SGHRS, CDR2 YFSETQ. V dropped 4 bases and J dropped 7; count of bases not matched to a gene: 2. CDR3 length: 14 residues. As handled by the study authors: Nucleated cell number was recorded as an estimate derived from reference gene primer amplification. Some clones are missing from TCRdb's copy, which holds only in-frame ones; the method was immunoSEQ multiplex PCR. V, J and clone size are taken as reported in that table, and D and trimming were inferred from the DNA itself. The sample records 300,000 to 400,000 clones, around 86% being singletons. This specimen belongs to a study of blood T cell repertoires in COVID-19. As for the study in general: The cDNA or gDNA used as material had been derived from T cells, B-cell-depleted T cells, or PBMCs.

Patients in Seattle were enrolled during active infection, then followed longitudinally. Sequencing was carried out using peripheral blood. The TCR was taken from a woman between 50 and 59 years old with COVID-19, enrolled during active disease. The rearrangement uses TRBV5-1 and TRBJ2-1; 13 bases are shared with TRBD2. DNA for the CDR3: TGCGCCAGCAGCAGGACTAGCGGGAGTAATGAGCAGTTCTTC. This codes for CASSRTSGSNEQFF.